This T cell receptor beta chain was recorded in a study of T-cell reconstitution after alpha-beta-depleted transplantation in children (dated by TCRdb to the mid-2010s). General notes on the study: Using TCR repertoire profiling, the study quantitatively followed how T-cell immune reconstitution unfolded in children after TCRalphabeta/CD19-depleted allogeneic hematopoietic cell transplantation. The paper's findings and limits, for the study overall: About two months after transplant, the apparently early recovery of alphabetaT-cell counts reportedly depended on just several hundred clones that had expanded rapidly and came from non-depleted graft cells. The frequencies of hyperexpanded clones fell over the following months, and after one year, T-cell counts and TCRbeta diversity were mostly attributed to newly produced T cells. In some patients, high TCRbeta diversity at day 60 was attributed to recipient T cells and intrathymic progenitors that had survived conditioning.

This specimen's treatment or condition label, interpreted: allogeneic hematopoietic cell transplantation with graft depleted of TCRalphabeta T cells and CD19 B cells. TCRalphabeta/CD19-depleted allogeneic hematopoietic cell grafts were given to the transplant recipients, all of whom were children. The library was generated by PCR. The sequencer was an Illumina HiSeq 2500. TCR library preparation used molecular barcoding, with unique molecular identifiers applied to normalize quantification of the TCRbeta repertoire. TCRdb trimmed the raw reads at Q25, called clones with MiXCR and kept productive beta chains. Under each unique CDR3 protein, matching rows form one entry showing the most common genes and DNA. The sample table shows 700,000 to 950,000 distinct CDR3 sequences, and under 20% are seen once. The ten largest clones take up about 4.6% of the sample. Concerning this clonotype itself: The antigen it binds to is not known. The record has no base qualities; no much larger clone is one base away.

V loses 2 bases at its end and J loses 0 bases; junction bases beyond the gene matches: 6. Counted from cysteine to phenylalanine, this CDR3 has 17 amino acids. Only the CDR3 part of the read is kept: 51 bases, read in frame from the first base. Via the germline V gene, CDR1 is SGHRS and CDR2 YFSETQ. This receptor was obtained from a male patient between 5 and 17 years old who had a stem cell transplant for acute lymphoblastic leukemia, so the T cells may come from the graft donor. The V gene is TRBV5-1 and the J gene is TRBJ2-2, and 8 junctional nucleotides match TRBD1. The sequencing used PBMCs, mostly from graft donor cells, collected 360 days after TCRalphabeta/CD19-depleted stem cell transplant. The nucleotide sequence is TGCGCCAGCAGCTTCCTTCGGACAGGGCCGAACACCGGGGAGCTGTTTTTT. Its protein product is CASSFLRTGPNTGELFF.